These 23 T cell receptor beta chains originate from one sample sequenced in a study of T cell changes during pregnancy in multiple sclerosis. Profiling relied on immunoSEQ multiplex PCR, and the TCRdb table lists in-frame clones only, not all of them. The sample contains 100,000 or so clones, approximately 90% of which appear only once. The sequencing here drew on peripheral blood, taken in the second trimester of pregnancy. The receptors originated from a female donor with multiple sclerosis, enrolled in a pregnancy study.

The chain uses TRBV27 and TRBJ2-7, with 9 bases aligning to TRBD1. Trimming removed 5 bases from V and 8 bases from J; junction bases left unmatched: 4. Germline-derived CDR1 and CDR2 are MNHEY and SMNVEV (reference sequence). CDR3 length: 12 residues. The CDR3 coding sequence is TGTGCCAGCAGTAGAGGACAGGGGAAGCAGTACTTC. As protein: CASSRGQGKQYF.

V gene TRBV27 combines with J gene TRBJ1-2; 8 bases agree with TRBD1. Germline V CDR1 and CDR2: MNHEY, SMNVEV (reference sequence). This CDR3 is 14 amino acids long. The J segment lost 6 bases and the V segment lost 5 bases, leaving 8 bases of the junction unmatched. CDR3 sequence: CASSPQGAVDGYTF. The CDR3 region has the DNA TGTGCCAGCAGTCCCCAGGGGGCTGTGGATGGCTACACCTTC.

V and J are TRBV7-3 and TRBJ2-6; D ambiguous. V dropped 6 bases and J dropped 1 base, with 16 bases sitting between them. This CDR3 has 17 amino acids. Germline V lookup: CDR1 SGHTA, CDR2 FQGTGA. CDR3 coding DNA: TGTGCCAGCAGTTTACCGACTCGAGGTTCTGGGGCCAACGTCCTGACTTTC. Amino acids: CASSLPTRGSGANVLTF. Supplemented by reference TRBV7-3 and TRBJ2-6, the full variable domain reads GAGVSQTPSNKVTEKGKYVELRCDPISGHTALYWYRQSLGQGPEFLIYFQGTGAADDSGLPNDRFFAVRPEGSVSTLKIQRTERGDSAVYLCASSLPTRGSGANVLTFGAGSRLTVL.

This rearrangement joins TRBV6-1 to TRBJ2-1, with TRBD2 identical over 11 bases. This CDR3 contains 16 residues. Germline V gene lookup returns CDR1 MNHNS and CDR2 SASEGT. V trimming: 3 bases; J trimming: 8 bases; junction bases outside the gene matches: 9. Written as DNA, the CDR3 is TGTGCCAGCAGTGATGCATTTAGCGGGAGGGTATATGAGCAGTTCTTC. Translation: CASSDAFSGRVYEQFF.

V is TRBV6-9 and J is TRBJ2-7; TRBD2 agrees at 8 bases. Germline lookup yields CDR1 MNHGY and CDR2 SVAAGI. After removal of 2 bases from V and 5 bases from J, the junction contained 2 bases not matched to a gene. CDR3 length: 13 residues. As DNA, the CDR3 is TGTGCCAGCAGTTATCGGGGGGGCAACGAGCAGTACTTC. This encodes CASSYRGGNEQYF.

V is TRBV11-2 and J is TRBJ1-6; tentatively, D is TRBD1 (6 bases). The CDR3 length is 14 residues. CDR1 and CDR2 from the germline V gene are SGHAT and FQNNGV. V lost 1 base, J lost 9 bases, and 10 bases lay in between. The CDR3 loop is CASSLGGGSSPLHF. In DNA form, the CDR3 reads TGTGCCAGCAGCTTAGGGGGGGGCTCTTCACCCCTCCACTTT.

V gene TRBV5-1 combines with J gene TRBJ1-5; TRBD1 might be the D (6 bases). The CDR3 consists of 15 residues. The V and J ends lost 0 bases and 1 base respectively, with 8 bases between them. Germline CDR1 is SGHRS and CDR2 is YFSETQ. The CDR3 nucleotides are TGCGCCAGCAGCTTGGCAGGGGTGAGCAATCAGCCCCAGCATTTT. Protein: CASSLAGVSNQPQHF.

The rearrangement joins TRBV11-2 to TRBJ2-7; 8 nucleotides match TRBD2. The CDR3 totals 14 residues. V dropped 1 base and J dropped 4; count of bases not matched to a gene: 3. Germline V gives CDR1 SGHAT, CDR2 FQNNGV. In nucleotides, the CDR3 is TGTGCCAGCAGCTTAGCGGGAGGGCCGTACGAGCAGTACTTC. This codes for CASSLAGGPYEQYF.

V and J are TRBV9 and TRBJ1-3, with 7 bases identical to TRBD1. V trimming: 6 bases; J trimming: 0 bases; junction bases outside the gene matches: 6. The length of the CDR3 is 15 residues. CDR1 SGDLS and CDR2 YYNGEE come from the germline V gene. CDR3 sequence (DNA): TGTGCCAGCACCAGAGGGGACAGCTCTGGAAACACCATATATTTT. Translating gives CASTRGDSSGNTIYF.

This chain links TRBV27 with TRBJ2-2; 7 bases match TRBD1. CDR3 length equals 14 residues. With 7 bases clipped from V and 1 base from J, the junction kept 3 bases outside the gene matches. CDR1 and CDR2 from the germline V gene are MNHEY and SMNVEV (reference sequence). This chain's CDR3 is CASTGTVNTGELFF. The CDR3 coding sequence is TGTGCCAGCACCGGGACAGTGAACACCGGGGAGCTGTTTTTT.

The J gene is TRBJ2-7, the V gene TRBV5-1; TRBD2 agrees at 7 bases. Germline V gene sequence: CDR1 SGHRS, CDR2 YFSETQ. The CDR3 consists of 15 residues. Trimming cost V 4 bases and J 2 bases; bases outside gene matches: 9. CDR3 residues: CASSNPGTNTYEQYF. The DNA for the CDR3 is TGCGCCAGCAGCAACCCTGGGACTAATACCTACGAGCAGTACTTC.

This clone has more than one count but fewer than ten. The rearrangement links TRBV7-2 to TRBJ1-2, with 9 bases matching TRBD1. V dropped 5 bases and J dropped 13; count of bases not matched to a gene: 11. The CDR3 length is 13 residues. Germline CDR1 reads SGHTA; CDR2 reads FQGNSA. The CDR3 DNA sequence: TGTGCCAGCAGCGGAAGAGTGGGACAGGGCGGCACCTTC. It specifies CASSGRVGQGGTF.

This sequence joins TRBV5-6 and TRBJ2-3; 9 bases agree with TRBD2. The CDR3 is 15 amino acids. Germline V gene sequence: CDR1 SGHDT, CDR2 YYEEEE. V was pared by 4 bases and J by 0 bases, with 3 bases of the junction left unmatched. This CDR3 reads CASSRAGGSTDTQYF. The CDR3 DNA follows: TGTGCCAGCAGCCGAGCGGGGGGAAGCACAGATACGCAGTATTTT.

The CDR3 loop is CASSPRALAGIYNEQFF. For the CDR3, the DNA is TGTGCCAGCAGCCCGCGGGCGCTAGCGGGGATATACAATGAGCAGTTCTTC. The chain uses TRBV7-9 and TRBJ2-1; 9 bases are shared with TRBD2. This CDR3 contains 17 residues. Germline CDR1 reads SEHNR; CDR2 reads FQNEAQ (reference sequence). V was pared by 5 bases and J by 4 bases, with 12 bases of the junction left unmatched.

This rearrangement joins TRBV5-1 to TRBJ2-2; 7 nucleotides align to TRBD2. Trimming removed 0 bases from V and 4 bases from J; junction bases left unmatched: 6. CDR1 and CDR2 (germline): SGHRS, YFSETQ. CDR3 length: 16 residues. CDR3 sequence: CASSLGSSSGTGELFF. CDR3 nucleotide sequence: TGCGCCAGCAGCTTGGGATCCTCTAGCGGCACCGGGGAGCTGTTTTTT.

The chain couples TRBV9 to TRBJ2-1; TRBD1 agrees at 9 bases. V lost 0 bases, J lost 15 bases, and 13 bases stayed unmatched. Germline CDR1 and CDR2: SGDLS and YYNGEE. The CDR3 has 15 amino acids. CDR3 nucleotides: TGTGCCAGCAGCGTAGACCGCAGAAGGGGACAGGGTATGTTCTTC. This sequence encodes CASSVDRRRGQGMFF.

The table lists this clone with a count of one. This chain joins TRBV28 and TRBJ2-3; D possibly corresponds to TRBD2 (7 bases). Deletions cut 6 bases from V and 4 bases from J, with 14 bases between. The CDR3 covers 14 residues. Germline values: CDR1 MDHEN, CDR2 SYDVKM. CDR3 region: CASSLGGPADTQYF. CDR3 nucleotides: TGTGCCAGCAGCCTGGGGGGGCCGGCAGATACGCAGTATTTT.

The rearrangement links TRBV14 to TRBJ1-6; D is undetermined. CDR3 length equals 14 residues. Per the germline V gene, CDR1 is SGHDN and CDR2 is FVKESK. V lost 5 bases and J 6 bases, leaving 11 bases between the germline ends. The CDR3 spells CASSFDPGNSPLHF. CDR3 in DNA: TGTGCCAGCAGCTTTGACCCGGGTAATTCACCCCTCCACTTT.

This clone was seen once. The chain has TRBV5-1 and TRBJ1-6; D uncertain. The CDR3 loop spans 14 amino acids. Germline CDR1 reads SGHRS; CDR2 reads YFSETQ. Trimming left V 1 base short and J 7 bases short, with 9 bases between. The CDR3 sequence: CASSLPGENSPLHF. The CDR3 nucleotides read TGCGCCAGCAGCTTGCCCGGGGAAAATTCACCCCTCCACTTT.

This clone was picked up one time. The chain uses TRBV27 and TRBJ2-3, with 7 bases fitting TRBD2. Looked up from germline, CDR1 is MNHEY and CDR2 is SMNVEV (reference sequence). The CDR3 length is 15 residues. With 3 bases clipped from V and 0 bases from J, the junction kept 3 bases outside the gene matches. The CDR3 region is CASSLLAASTDTQYF. CDR3 nucleotides: TGTGCCAGCAGTTTGCTAGCGGCTAGCACAGATACGCAGTATTTT.

A word on this clone: At one boundary the junction diverges from the germline segment, which might be a read error. The chain employs TRBV2 and TRBJ2-1, with 8 nucleotides matching TRBD1. Germline lookup yields CDR1 SNHLY and CDR2 FYNNEI. This CDR3 is built from 12 residues. The CDR3: CASTERGQEGFF. The CDR3, as DNA: TGTGCCAGCACTGAAAGGGGACAGGAGGGGTTCTTC.

This chain uses TRBV11-3 with TRBJ2-2; TRBD1 matches 8 bases. The junction had 7 bases not matched to a gene; V was cut back by 4 bases and J by 3 bases. CDR1 and CDR2 from the germline V gene are SGHNT and YENEEA. This CDR3 is built from 16 residues. Written as DNA, the CDR3 is TGTGCCAGCAGCTCCTCGACAGGGGTGCACACCGGGGAGCTGTTTTTT. Translated: CASSSSTGVHTGELFF.

The chain uses TRBV19 and TRBJ2-3, with TRBD2 matching over 9 bases. The CDR3 is made up of 14 amino acids. Per germline, CDR1 LNHDA and CDR2 SQIVND (reference sequence). The J segment lost 2 bases and the V segment lost 6 bases, leaving 3 bases of the junction unmatched. CDR3: CASRRGGATDTQYF. CDR3 nucleotide sequence: TGTGCCAGTAGGCGGGGGGGCGCCACAGATACGCAGTATTTT.